The present entry profiles one T cell receptor (beta chain) with its context. In the original analysis: Researchers report that nucleated cell counts were estimated from reference gene primer amplification. Produced via immunoSEQ multiplex PCR; TCRdb's table is partial and in-frame only. V, J and clone size were drawn from that table, and D and trimming were deduced from the DNA. Of tens of thousands of clones detected, about four fifths appear once; the ten largest clones hold 35%. This record belongs to a study of blood T cell repertoires in COVID-19. Overall study: Acute and convalescent COVID-19 specimens originated in the United States, Italy and Spain. Sources were T cells, B-cell-depleted T cells, or PBMCs; the material itself was cDNA or gDNA.

The CDR3 extends over 15 amino acids. V dropped 5 bases and J dropped 5 bases, with 17 bases sitting between them. Germline CDR1 is SGHNT and CDR2 is YENEEA. V and J are TRBV11-3 and TRBJ2-3; D perhaps matches TRBD2 (7 bases). Source material: peripheral blood. This clonotype was sampled from an elderly man with acute or convalescent COVID-19. CDR3 DNA sequence: TGTGCCAGCAGCCCCTACGGGGGGCGGGGAGATACGCAGTATTTT. Residues: CASSPYGGRGDTQYF.